The present T cell receptor (beta chain) was sequenced within a study of graft-versus-host responses after intestinal transplantation. Clones were sequenced by immunoSEQ multiplex PCR, and TCRdb holds only the in-frame ones, with some missing. The sample consists of tens of thousands of clones, less than 95% of them appearing once. The CDR3 covers 15 residues. CDR1 and CDR2 (germline): SEHNR, FQNEAQ (reference sequence). With 5 bases clipped from V and 1 base from J, the junction kept 5 bases outside the gene matches. On this clone: What it binds is unknown.

The chain couples TRBV7-9 to TRBJ1-1; the match to TRBD1 covers 9 bases. The sample consisted of unstimulated CD4+ T cells sorted from spleen or lymph node cells, taken before transplant. This receptor was taken from a human donor who was the organ donor for an intestinal transplant. CDR3 in amino acids: CASSRQGVANTEAFF. CDR3 sequence (DNA): TGTGCCAGCAGCAGACAGGGGGTGGCGAACACTGAAGCTTTCTTT.